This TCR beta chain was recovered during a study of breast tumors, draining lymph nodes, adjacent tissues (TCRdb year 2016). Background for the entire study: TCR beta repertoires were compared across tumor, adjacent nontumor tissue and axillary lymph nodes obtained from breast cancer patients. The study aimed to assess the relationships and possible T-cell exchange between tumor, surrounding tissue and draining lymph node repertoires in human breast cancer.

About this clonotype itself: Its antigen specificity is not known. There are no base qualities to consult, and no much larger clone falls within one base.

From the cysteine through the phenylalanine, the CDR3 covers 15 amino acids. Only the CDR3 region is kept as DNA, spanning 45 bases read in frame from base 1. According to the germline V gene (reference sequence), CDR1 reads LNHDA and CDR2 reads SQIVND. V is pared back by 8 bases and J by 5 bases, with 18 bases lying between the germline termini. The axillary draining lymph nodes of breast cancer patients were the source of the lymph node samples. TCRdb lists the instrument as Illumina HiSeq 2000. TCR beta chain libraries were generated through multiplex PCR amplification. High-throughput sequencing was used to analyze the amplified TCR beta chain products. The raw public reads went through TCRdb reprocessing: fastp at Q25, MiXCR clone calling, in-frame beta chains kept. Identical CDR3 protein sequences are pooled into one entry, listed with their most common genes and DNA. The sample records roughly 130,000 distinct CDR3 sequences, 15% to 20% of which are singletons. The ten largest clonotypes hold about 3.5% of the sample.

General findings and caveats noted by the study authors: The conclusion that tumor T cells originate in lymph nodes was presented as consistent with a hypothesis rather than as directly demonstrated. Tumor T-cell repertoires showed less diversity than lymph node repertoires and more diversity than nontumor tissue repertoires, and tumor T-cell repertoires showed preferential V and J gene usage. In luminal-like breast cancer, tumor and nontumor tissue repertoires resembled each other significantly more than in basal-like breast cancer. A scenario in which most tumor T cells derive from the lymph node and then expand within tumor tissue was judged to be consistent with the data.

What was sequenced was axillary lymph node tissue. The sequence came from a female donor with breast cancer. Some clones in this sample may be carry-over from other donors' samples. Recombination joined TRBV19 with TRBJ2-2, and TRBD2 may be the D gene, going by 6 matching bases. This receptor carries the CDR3 CASQRATRDTGELFF. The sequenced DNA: TGTGCCAGTCAAAGGGCGACTAGGGATACCGGGGAGCTGTTTTTT.